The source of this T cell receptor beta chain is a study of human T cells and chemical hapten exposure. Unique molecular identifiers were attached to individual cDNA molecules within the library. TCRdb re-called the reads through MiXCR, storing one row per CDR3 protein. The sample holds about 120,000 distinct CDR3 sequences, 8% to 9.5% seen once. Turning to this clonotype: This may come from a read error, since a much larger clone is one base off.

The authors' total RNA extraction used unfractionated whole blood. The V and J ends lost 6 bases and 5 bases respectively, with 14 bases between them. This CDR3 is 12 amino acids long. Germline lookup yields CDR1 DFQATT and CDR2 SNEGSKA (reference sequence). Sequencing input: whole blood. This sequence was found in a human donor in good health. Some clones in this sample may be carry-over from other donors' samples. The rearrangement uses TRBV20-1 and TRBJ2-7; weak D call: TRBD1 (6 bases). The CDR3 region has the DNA TGCAGTGCAAGACAGGTATCCCACGAGCAGTACTTC. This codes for CSARQVSHEQYF.